Listed below are T cell receptor beta chains from one sample, sequenced in a study of cytomegalovirus exposure and HLA in healthy donors. This table comes from immunoSEQ multiplex PCR, and its TCRdb copy is limited to in-frame clones, with some not included. The sample has 60,000 to 70,000 clones, 75% seen once. Source material: PBMCs. The receptors were sampled from a woman aged 40 to 50 in good health and CMV-seropositive. The CDR3 runs from the conserved cysteine through the conserved F or W. D genes are given only for firm matches. Not every row has a clone size; where given, it reads once, few, many or a size class.

V gene	J gene	clone size	D gene	CDR3 DNA	CDR3 protein
TRBV10-3	TRBJ1-5	few	NA	TGTGCCATCAGGGACAGTCTGGATCAGCCCCAGCATTTT	CAIRDSLDQPQHF
TRBV19	TRBJ2-1	NA	TRBD1	TGTGCCAGTAGCTACGGGACAGGGGGATACAATGAGCAGTTCTTC	CASSYGTGGYNEQFF
TRBV5-1	TRBJ2-3	NA	TRBD1	TGCGCCAGCAGCTCGGACAGGGGGGGAGATACGCAGTATTTT	CASSSDRGGDTQYF
TRBV5-1	TRBJ1-4	NA	NA	TGCGCCAGCAGCCCGTCCGGGGAGGGTGAAAAACTGTTTTTT	CASSPSGEGEKLFF
TRBV30	TRBJ2-7	NA	TRBD1	TGTGCCTGGGGGGGACAGGGGATGGGGTACGAGCAGTACTTC	CAWGGQGMGYEQYF
TRBV11-3	TRBJ2-5	NA	NA	TGTGCCAGCAGCTCCGGTGAGACCCAGTACTTC	CASSSGETQYF
TRBV19	TRBJ1-5	NA	TRBD1	TGTGCCAGTAGTATTATCCCGACAGGGGGCAATCAGCCCCAGCATTTT	CASSIIPTGGNQPQHF
TRBV7-2	TRBJ1-1	NA	TRBD1	TGTGCCAGCAGCGCGGACAGGGGGTTCGTCGCTTTCTTT	CASSADRGFVAFF
TRBV11-2	TRBJ2-4	NA	NA	TGTGCCAGCAGCCCCGGCACCCAGCGGCACATTCAGTACTTC	CASSPGTQRHIQYF
TRBV5-1	TRBJ2-7	NA	NA	TGCGCCAGCAGCTTGGCACCTAGCTTCTACGAGCAGTACTTC	CASSLAPSFYEQYF
TRBV7-9	TRBJ2-4	NA	TRBD1	TGTTCCAGCAGCCCCCGGGACAGGGGGAACATTCAGTACTTC	CSSSPRDRGNIQYF
TRBV5-1	TRBJ2-7	few	NA	TGCGCCAGCAGATATGACCCCGGAGGCCACGAGCAGTACTTC	CASRYDPGGHEQYF
TRBV2	TRBJ1-6	NA	NA	TGTGCCAGCACCGGGGGGGATTCGGGTAATTCACCCCTCCACTTT	CASTGGDSGNSPLHF
TRBV7-9	TRBJ1-1	NA	NA	TGTTCCAGCGAGGGGGTGAACACTGAAGCTTTCTTT	CSSEGVNTEAFF
TRBV2	TRBJ2-1	NA	NA	TGTGCCAGCATGGGGCTCGATTGGCGGTCGCAGTTCTTC	CASMGLDWRSQFF
TRBV4-3	TRBJ1-1	NA	NA	TGCGCCAGCAGCCAAGGAGGGGGGAACACTGAAGCTTTCTTT	CASSQGGGNTEAFF
TRBV7-9	TRBJ2-5	few	TRBD2	TGTTCCAGCAGGCGGACTAGCGACGCGGAGACCCAGTACTTC	CSSRRTSDAETQYF
TRBV9	TRBJ1-1	few	NA	TGTGCCAGCAGCGCGGGGGCGGGGGCATTTGGTGAAGCTTTCTTT	CASSAGAGAFGEAFF
TRBV19	TRBJ1-2	NA	NA	TGTGCCAGTAGTATCCGGTTGCCCTCGGGGAACTATGGCTACACCTTC	CASSIRLPSGNYGYTF
TRBV6-5	TRBJ1-5	NA	NA	TGTGCCAGCAGTGAATTGGCTCTCAATCAGCCCCAGCATTTT	CASSELALNQPQHF
TRBV4-3	TRBJ1-6	NA	TRBD1	TGCGCCAGCAGCCAAGCCAGGGGGCAAGATAATTCACCCCTCCACTTT	CASSQARGQDNSPLHF
TRBV18	TRBJ1-5	NA	TRBD1	TGTGCCAGCTCACTTACCGGGACAGGGGTGAATCAGCCCCAGCATTTT	CASSLTGTGVNQPQHF
TRBV5-1	TRBJ2-1	NA	NA	TGCGCCAGCAGCTTTGGGGGGAACAATGAGCAGTTCTTC	CASSFGGNNEQFF
TRBV2	TRBJ2-3	NA	TRBD1	TGTGCCAGCAGTGACGTGGGACAGGGGTTGGGGGATACGCAGTATTTT	CASSDVGQGLGDTQYF
TRBV10-3	TRBJ1-3	few	TRBD1	TGTGCCATCAGCCCACAGGGGCCGAACTCCTCTGGAAACACCATATATTTT	CAISPQGPNSSGNTIYF
TRBV7-3	TRBJ2-3	NA	NA	TGTGCCAGCAGCTTAAGGGATGGCGGGCGCGGAGATACGCAGTATTTT	CASSLRDGGRGDTQYF